These 2 T cell receptor beta chains were sequenced from one sample in a study of graft-versus-host responses after intestinal transplantation. The antigens of these receptors remain unknown. Assay: immunoSEQ multiplex PCR; the TCRdb copy retains only in-frame clones and omits some. The sample shows about 83,000 clones, 85% to 90% of them seen only once. Sequencing was performed on unstimulated CD4+ T cells sorted from spleen or lymph node cells, taken before intestinal transplant. These receptors came from a human donor who received an intestinal transplant.

The V gene is TRBV7-8, the J gene TRBJ2-5, with 11 bases fitting TRBD2. CDR1 and CDR2 from the germline V gene are SGHVS and FQNEAQ. The CDR3 consists of 18 residues. Unmatched junction bases numbered 9, after V lost 1 base and J lost 2 bases. Here the CDR3 DNA reads TGTGCCAGCAGCTTAGAGACTAGCGGGACCTACTCACAAGAGACCCAGTACTTC. Amino acid sequence: CASSLETSGTYSQETQYF.

The V gene is TRBV28, the J gene TRBJ2-7, with 8 bases matching TRBD2. CDR1 MDHEN and CDR2 SYDVKM come from the germline V gene. V gave up 2 bases and J gave up 4 bases; unmatched junction bases: 4. The CDR3 has 14 residues. The CDR3 region is CASSLTSGSYEQYF. In DNA form, the CDR3 reads TGTGCCAGCAGTTTAACCAGCGGGAGTTACGAGCAGTACTTC.